The source of this TCR beta chain is a study of brain T cells in children with intractable seizures. As regards this clone: The antigen is unknown.

The study's findings and limits: Pre- and post-surgery blood differed in depth, so pre-surgery absences may be undersampling.

Clones were read by immunoSEQ multiplex PCR, and TCRdb kept only the in-frame ones, dropping some. The sample includes a few hundred thousand clones, over 90% of them seen just once. The time point is: blood from clinic visit 5 months post-surgery; TSC patient then seizure free. The sequenced cases were selected for having the highest brain T cell transcript signatures. At least one anti-epileptic drug was given before surgery. CDR1 is SGHAT, CDR2 FQNNGV, per germline. Trimming took off 6 bases at V and 5 bases at J, with 20 bases between the two ends. This CDR3 has 15 amino acids. The sample here was peripheral blood, taken 4 to 5 months after surgery. The receptor comes from a boy in the first two years of life with tuberous sclerosis and intractable seizures. The gene calls are TRBV11-2 and TRBJ2-7, with D tentatively TRBD2 (7 bases). The CDR3 protein is CASRIRGGRVHEQYF. CDR3 bases: TGTGCCAGCAGAATTAGGGGGGGTAGAGTCCACGAGCAGTACTTC.